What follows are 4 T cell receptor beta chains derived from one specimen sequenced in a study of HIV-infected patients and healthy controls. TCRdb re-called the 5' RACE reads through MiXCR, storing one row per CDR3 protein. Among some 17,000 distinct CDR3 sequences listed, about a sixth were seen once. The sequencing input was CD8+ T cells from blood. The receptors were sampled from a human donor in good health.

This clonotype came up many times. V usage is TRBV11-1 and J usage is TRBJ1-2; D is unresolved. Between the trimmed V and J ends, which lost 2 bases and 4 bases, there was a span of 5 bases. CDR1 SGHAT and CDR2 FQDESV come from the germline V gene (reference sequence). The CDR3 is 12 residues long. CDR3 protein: CASSLRGYGYTF. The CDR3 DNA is TGTGCCAGCAGCTTACGGGGCTATGGCTACACCTTC.

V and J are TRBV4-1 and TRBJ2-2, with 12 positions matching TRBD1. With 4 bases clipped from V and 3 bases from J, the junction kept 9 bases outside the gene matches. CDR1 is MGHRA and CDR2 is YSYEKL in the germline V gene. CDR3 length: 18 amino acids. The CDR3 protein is CASSPRDRGLGYTGELFF. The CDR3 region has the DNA TGCGCCAGCAGCCCCCGGGACAGGGGGCTCGGGTACACCGGGGAGCTGTTTTTT.

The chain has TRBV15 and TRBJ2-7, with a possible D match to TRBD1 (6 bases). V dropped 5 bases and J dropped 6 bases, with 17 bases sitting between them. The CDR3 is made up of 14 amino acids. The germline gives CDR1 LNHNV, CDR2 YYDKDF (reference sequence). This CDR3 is CATSFGGRGSEQYF. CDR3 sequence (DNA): TGTGCCACCAGCTTTGGGGGCAGGGGATCCGAGCAGTACTTC.

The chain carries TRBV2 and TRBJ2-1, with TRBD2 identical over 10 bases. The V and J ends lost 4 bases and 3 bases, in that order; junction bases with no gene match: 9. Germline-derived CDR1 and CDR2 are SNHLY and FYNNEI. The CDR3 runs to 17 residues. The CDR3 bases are TGTGCCAGCAGTGGAAGCGTACTAGCGGGACGCTACAATGAGCAGTTCTTC. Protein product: CASSGSVLAGRYNEQFF.